This T cell receptor (beta chain) emerged from a study of blood T cell repertoires in COVID-19. Study as a whole: Some COVID-19 samples were acute and others convalescent; all came from the United States, Italy and Spain. From T cells, B-cell-depleted T cells, or PBMCs came the material, which was cDNA or gDNA.

This CDR3 is built from 16 residues. V was pared by 7 bases and J by 6 bases, with 14 bases of the junction left unmatched. The germline V gene encodes CDR1 ENHRY and CDR2 SYGVKD. Study processing details: How many nucleated cells were present was estimated from reference gene primer amplification. TCRdb's table, derived via immunoSEQ multiplex PCR, lists solely in-frame clones and lacks some. V and J calls and clone size follow that table, whereas D and trimming were derived from the DNA. The sample has some 190,000 clones; 80% are singletons. The rearrangement joins TRBV10-3 to TRBJ2-1; 8 bases match TRBD2. The TCR originated in a man in his fifties or sixties with acute or convalescent COVID-19. Sequencing was performed on peripheral blood. CDR3 protein: CAITSFVGGAINEQFF. As DNA, the CDR3 is TGTGCCATCACTTCATTTGTCGGGGGGGCCATCAATGAGCAGTTCTTC.